The text below deals with one TCR beta chain. What it binds is not known. This sample was taken from a study of CD8 T cells in ankylosing spondylitis. Regarding the study as a whole: Disease-linked clones, CD8+, were relatively rare in peripheral blood. The clones that were linked to disease were reported to be significantly enriched in matched synovial fluid samples from ankylosing spondylitis patients. Apparently characteristic of ankylosing spondylitis blood was a TCR beta motif (about 8 highly homologous variants).

The CDR3 consists of 14 residues. The J segment lost 7 bases and the V segment lost 3 bases, leaving 3 bases of the junction unmatched. TCRdb re-called the 5' RACE reads through MiXCR, storing one row per CDR3 protein. In the table there are 700,000 or so distinct CDR3 sequences, roughly 19% of which are singletons. The TCR was taken from a male donor with ankylosing spondylitis. Input material: blood, either unsorted or a sorted T cell fraction (not recorded which). The V and J genes are TRBV12-3 or TRBV12-4 and TRBJ2-1; 10 nucleotides agree with TRBD1. The CDR3 protein is CASSLGQGSNEQFF. For the CDR3, the DNA is TGTGCCAGCAGTTTGGGACAGGGGTCGAATGAGCAGTTCTTC.